The clone carrying this T cell receptor (beta chain) has at least ten counts. The data were obtained in a study of early T cells in non-severe SARS-CoV-2 infection. TCRdb fed the 5' RACE reads into MiXCR, producing one record per CDR3 protein. The repertoire holds tens of thousands of distinct CDR3 sequences, around 13% seen once, with over 6.5% in the top ten. V lost 5 bases and J lost 3, with 8 bases in between. This CDR3 contains 12 residues. CDR1 is LGHNA and CDR2 is YNFKEQ in the germline V gene. Sample: whole blood. The sequence derives from an adult who was a healthcare worker with PCR-confirmed SARS-CoV-2 infection or an uninfected control (not recorded which). The chain carries TRBV4-2 and TRBJ2-7, with D possibly being TRBD2 (6 bases). The CDR3 DNA follows: TGTGCCAGCAGCACCGGGGGCTACGAGCAGTACTTC. This encodes CASSTGGYEQYF.